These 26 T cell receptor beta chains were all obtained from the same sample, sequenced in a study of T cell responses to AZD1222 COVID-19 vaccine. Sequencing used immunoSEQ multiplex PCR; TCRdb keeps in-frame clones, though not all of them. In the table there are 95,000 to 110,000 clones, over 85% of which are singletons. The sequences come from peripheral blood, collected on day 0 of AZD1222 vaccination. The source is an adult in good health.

The CDR3 region has the DNA TGCAGCGTCGCCAGGGCGCCTAGCGGGAGTACAGATACGCAGTATTTT. This translates into CSVARAPSGSTDTQYF. The genes are TRBV29-1 and TRBJ2-3; TRBD2 matches 10 bases. Trimming removed 6 bases from V and 3 bases from J; junction bases left unmatched: 12. The germline CDR1 and CDR2 sequences are SQVTM and ANQGSEA. This CDR3 contains 16 residues.

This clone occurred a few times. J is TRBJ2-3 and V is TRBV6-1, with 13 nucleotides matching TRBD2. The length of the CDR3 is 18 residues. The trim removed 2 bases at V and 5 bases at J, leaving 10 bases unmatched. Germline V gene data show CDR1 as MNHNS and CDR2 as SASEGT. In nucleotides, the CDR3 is TGTGCCAGCAGTGAACGACCTACTAGCGGGAGGGCCAGAGATACGCAGTATTTT. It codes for CASSERPTSGRARDTQYF.

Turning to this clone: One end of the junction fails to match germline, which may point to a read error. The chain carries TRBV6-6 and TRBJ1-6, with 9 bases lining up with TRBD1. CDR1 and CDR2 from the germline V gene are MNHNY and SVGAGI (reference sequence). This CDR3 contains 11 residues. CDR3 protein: CASSNRDRAYF. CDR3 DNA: TGTGCCAGCAGTAACCGGGACAGGGCTTACTTT.

CDR3 loop: CASSSPTGGYGYTF. The DNA of the CDR3 is TGTGCCAGCAGTTCCCCGACAGGGGGCTATGGCTACACCTTC. The chain has TRBV5-4 and TRBJ1-2, with 9 bases identical to TRBD1. Per germline, CDR1 SGHNT and CDR2 YYREEE (reference sequence). Germline trimming cut 5 bases from V and 4 bases from J; bases unmatched to any gene: 6. This CDR3 is 14 amino acids long. The full variable domain, rest sourced from reference TRBV5-4 and TRBJ1-2, is ETGVTQSPTHLIKTRGQQVTLRCSSQSGHNTVSWYQQALGQGPQFIFQYYREEENGRGNFPPRFSGLQFPNYSSELNVNALELDDSALYLCASSSPTGGYGYTFGSGTRLTVV.

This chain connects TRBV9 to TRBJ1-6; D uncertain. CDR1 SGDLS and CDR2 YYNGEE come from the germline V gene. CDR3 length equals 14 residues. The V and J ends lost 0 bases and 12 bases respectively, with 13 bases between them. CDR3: CASSVVSEGGPLHF. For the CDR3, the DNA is TGTGCCAGCAGCGTAGTGAGTGAGGGAGGACCCCTCCACTTT.

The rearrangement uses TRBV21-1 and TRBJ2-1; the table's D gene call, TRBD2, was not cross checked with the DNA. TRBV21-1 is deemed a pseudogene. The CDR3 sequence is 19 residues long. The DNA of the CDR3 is TGTGCCAGCAGCAAAGTCGTCCTAGCGGGAGCGTACTTGGTTAATGAGCAGTTCTTC. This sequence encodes CASSKVVLAGAYLVNEQFF.

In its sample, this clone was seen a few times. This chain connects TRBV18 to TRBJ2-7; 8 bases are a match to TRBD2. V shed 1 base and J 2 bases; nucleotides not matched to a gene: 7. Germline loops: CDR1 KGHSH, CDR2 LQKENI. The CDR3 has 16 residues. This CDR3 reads CASSPQSERGTYEQYF. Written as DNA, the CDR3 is TGTGCCAGCTCACCACAATCCGAGCGGGGGACCTACGAGCAGTACTTC.

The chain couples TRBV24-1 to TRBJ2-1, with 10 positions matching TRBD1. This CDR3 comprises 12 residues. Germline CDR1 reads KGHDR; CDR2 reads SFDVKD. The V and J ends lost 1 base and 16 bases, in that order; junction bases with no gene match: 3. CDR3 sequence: CATSDFDRGPFF. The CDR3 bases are TGTGCCACCAGTGATTTTGACAGGGGGCCATTCTTC.

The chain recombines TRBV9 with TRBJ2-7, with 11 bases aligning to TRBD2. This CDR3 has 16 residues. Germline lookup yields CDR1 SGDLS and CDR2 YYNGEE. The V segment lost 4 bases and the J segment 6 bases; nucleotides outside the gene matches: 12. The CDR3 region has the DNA TGTGCCAGCAGCAATTTTATAGCGGGAGGGACGAGCGAGCAGTACTTC. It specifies CASSNFIAGGTSEQYF.

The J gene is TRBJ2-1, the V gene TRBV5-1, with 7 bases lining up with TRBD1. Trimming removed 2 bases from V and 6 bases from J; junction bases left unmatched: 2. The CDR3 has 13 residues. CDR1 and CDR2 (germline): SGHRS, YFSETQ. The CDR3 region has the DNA TGCGCCAGCAGCTTACAGGGGACCAATGAGCAGTTCTTC. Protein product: CASSLQGTNEQFF.

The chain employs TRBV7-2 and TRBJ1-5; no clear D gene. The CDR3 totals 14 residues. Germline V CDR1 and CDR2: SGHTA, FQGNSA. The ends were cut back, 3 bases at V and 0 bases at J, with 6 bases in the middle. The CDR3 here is CASSFSGSNQPQHF. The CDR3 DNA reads TGTGCCAGCAGCTTTTCGGGTAGCAATCAGCCCCAGCATTTT.

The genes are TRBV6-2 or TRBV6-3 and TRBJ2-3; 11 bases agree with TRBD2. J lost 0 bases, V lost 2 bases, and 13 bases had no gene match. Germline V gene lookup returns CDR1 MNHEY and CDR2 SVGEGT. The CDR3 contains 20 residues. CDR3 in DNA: TGTGCCAGCAGTTACCCGTCTAGCGGGAGGCAAAGGACTAGCACAGATACGCAGTATTTT. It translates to CASSYPSSGRQRTSTDTQYF.

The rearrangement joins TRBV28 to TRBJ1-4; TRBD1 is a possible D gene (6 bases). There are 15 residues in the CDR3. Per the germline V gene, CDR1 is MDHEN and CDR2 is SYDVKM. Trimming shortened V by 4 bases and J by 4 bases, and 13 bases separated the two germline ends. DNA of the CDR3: TGTGCCAGCAGTTCCCGGGACACGTTTAATGAAAAACTGTTTTTT. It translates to CASSSRDTFNEKLFF.

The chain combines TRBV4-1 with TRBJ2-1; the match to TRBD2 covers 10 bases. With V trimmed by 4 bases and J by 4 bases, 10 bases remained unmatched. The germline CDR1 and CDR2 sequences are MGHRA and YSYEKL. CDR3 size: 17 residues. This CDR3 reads CASSPNPASGSYNEQFF. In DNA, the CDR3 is TGCGCCAGCAGCCCGAATCCGGCTAGCGGGAGTTACAATGAGCAGTTCTTC.

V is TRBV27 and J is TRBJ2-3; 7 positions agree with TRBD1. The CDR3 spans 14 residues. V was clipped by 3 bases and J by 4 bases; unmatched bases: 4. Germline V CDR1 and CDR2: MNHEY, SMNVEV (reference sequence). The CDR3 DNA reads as TGTGCCAGCAGTTTTCGACAGGGATCAGATACGCAGTATTTT. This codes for CASSFRQGSDTQYF.

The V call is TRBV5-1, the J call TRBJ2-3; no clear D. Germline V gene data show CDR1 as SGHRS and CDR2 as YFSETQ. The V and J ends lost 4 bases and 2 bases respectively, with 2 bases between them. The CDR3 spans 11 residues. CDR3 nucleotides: TGCGCCAGCAGCAACACAGATACGCAGTATTTT. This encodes CASSNTDTQYF.

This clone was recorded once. CDR3 in DNA: TGTGCCAGCAGCCAAGATGGCCTAGCGGTGGGGAATGAGCAGTTCTTC. Amino acids: CASSQDGLAVGNEQFF. The chain has TRBV3-1 (or the pseudogene TRBV3-2) and TRBJ2-1, with 7 bases matching TRBD2. CDR1 LGHDT and CDR2 YNNKEL come from the germline V gene (reference sequence). Unmatched junction bases numbered 9, after V lost 0 bases and J lost 7 bases. The CDR3 totals 16 residues.

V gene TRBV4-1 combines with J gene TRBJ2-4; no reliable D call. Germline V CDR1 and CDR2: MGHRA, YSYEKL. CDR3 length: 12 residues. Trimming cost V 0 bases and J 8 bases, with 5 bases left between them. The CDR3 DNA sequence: TGCGCCAGCAGCCAAGATAGTCACATTCAGTACTTC. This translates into CASSQDSHIQYF.

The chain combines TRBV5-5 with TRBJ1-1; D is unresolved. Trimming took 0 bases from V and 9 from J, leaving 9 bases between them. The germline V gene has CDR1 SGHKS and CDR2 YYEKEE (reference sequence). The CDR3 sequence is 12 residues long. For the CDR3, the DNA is TGTGCCAGCAGCTTGGAGTCCCGGAAAGCTTTCTTT. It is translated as CASSLESRKAFF.

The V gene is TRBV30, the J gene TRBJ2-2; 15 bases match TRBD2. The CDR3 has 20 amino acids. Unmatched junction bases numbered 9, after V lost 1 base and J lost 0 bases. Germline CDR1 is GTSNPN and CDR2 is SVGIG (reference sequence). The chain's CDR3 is CAWSAPPGLAGGTNTGELFF. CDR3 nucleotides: TGTGCCTGGAGTGCGCCACCGGGACTAGCGGGAGGAACGAACACCGGGGAGCTGTTTTTT.

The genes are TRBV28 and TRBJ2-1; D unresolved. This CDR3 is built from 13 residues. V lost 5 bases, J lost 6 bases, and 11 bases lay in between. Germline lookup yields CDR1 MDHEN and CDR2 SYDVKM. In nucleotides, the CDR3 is TGTGCCAGCAGTCTAAGGCCTATCAATGAGCAGTTCTTC. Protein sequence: CASSLRPINEQFF.

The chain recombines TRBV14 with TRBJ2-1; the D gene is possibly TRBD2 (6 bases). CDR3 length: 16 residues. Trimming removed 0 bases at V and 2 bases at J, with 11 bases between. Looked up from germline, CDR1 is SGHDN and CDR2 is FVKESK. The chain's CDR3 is CASSQDVSGPYNEQFF. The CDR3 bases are TGTGCCAGCAGCCAAGACGTCAGCGGGCCCTACAATGAGCAGTTCTTC.

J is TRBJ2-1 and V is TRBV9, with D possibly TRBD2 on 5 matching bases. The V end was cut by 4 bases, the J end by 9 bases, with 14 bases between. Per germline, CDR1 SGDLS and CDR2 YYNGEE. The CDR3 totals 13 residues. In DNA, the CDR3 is TGTGCCAGCAGCCTCGCTACTAGAGGTGAGCAGTTCTTC. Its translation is CASSLATRGEQFF.

CDR3 DNA sequence: TGTGCCAGCAGTCGACGGGACAGGGTACAGCCCCAGCATTTT. Residues: CASSRRDRVQPQHF. The chain couples TRBV28 to TRBJ1-5; TRBD1 matches at 9 bases. Trimming cost V 5 bases and J 7 bases; bases outside gene matches: 6. The CDR3 runs 14 residues. The germline V gene has CDR1 MDHEN and CDR2 SYDVKM.

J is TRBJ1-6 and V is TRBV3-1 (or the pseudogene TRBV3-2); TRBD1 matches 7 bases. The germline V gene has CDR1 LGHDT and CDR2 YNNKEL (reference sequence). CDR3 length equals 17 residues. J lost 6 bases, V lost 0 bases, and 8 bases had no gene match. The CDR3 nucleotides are TGTGCCAGCAGCCAAGAGGGCGGGGCAGGGGGTAATTCACCCCTCCACTTT. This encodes CASSQEGGAGGNSPLHF.

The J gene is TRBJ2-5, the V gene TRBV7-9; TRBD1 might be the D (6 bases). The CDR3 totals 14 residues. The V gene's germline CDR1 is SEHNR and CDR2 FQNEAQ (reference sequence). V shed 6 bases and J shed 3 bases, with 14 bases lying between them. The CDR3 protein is CASSLQGLEETQYF. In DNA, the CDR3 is TGTGCCAGCAGTTTACAGGGATTGGAAGAGACCCAGTACTTC.